The source of this T cell receptor beta chain is a study of metastatic and nonmetastatic thyroid tumors. Study-level results: In both blood and tumor samples, TCR beta diversity was reported significantly higher for malignant than benign nodules.

Original handling: The distant-metastasis classifier for papillary thyroid cancer was built from CDR3 differences across clinicopathological groups. Using MiXCR, TCRdb re-called clones from the PCR reads. In this record, the V and J calls reflect TCRdb's handling and not the investigators' own analysis. The table lists 35,000 to 40,000 clones, roughly 17% of them singletons. This clone has a count of ten or more. The antigen is unknown. Trimming cost V 3 bases and J 1 base, with 9 bases left between them. CDR3 size: 14 residues. The germline CDR1 and CDR2 sequences are SGHRS and YFSETQ. Patients had received no treatment of any kind before thyroid surgery.

The V call is TRBV5-1, the J call TRBJ2-3; D gene uncertain. This TCR was recovered from a female donor with papillary thyroid cancer or a benign thyroid nodule (not recorded which). Some clones in this sample may be carry-over from other donors' samples. The sequencing sample was made of tumor tissue. The CDR3 is CASSSTDRTDTQYF. The CDR3 nucleotides read TGCGCCAGCAGCTCGACTGACCGCACAGATACGCAGTATTTT. Complete variable domain (other parts from reference TRBV5-1 and TRBJ2-3): KAGVTQTPRYLIKTRGQQVTLSCSPISGHRSVSWYQQTPGQGLQFLFEYFSETQRNKGNFPGRFSGRQFSNSRSEMNVSTLELGDSALYLCASSSTDRTDTQYFGPGTRLTVL.